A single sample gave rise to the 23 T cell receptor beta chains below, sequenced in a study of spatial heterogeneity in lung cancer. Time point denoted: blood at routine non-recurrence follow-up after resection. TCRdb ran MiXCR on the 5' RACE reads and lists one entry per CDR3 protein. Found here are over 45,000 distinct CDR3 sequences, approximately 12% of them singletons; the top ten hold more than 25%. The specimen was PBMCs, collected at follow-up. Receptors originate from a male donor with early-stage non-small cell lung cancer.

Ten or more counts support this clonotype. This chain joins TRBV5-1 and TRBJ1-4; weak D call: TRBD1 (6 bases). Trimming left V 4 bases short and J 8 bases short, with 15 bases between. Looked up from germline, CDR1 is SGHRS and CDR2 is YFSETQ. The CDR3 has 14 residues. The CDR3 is CASSPYREREKLFF. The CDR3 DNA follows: TGCGCCAGCAGCCCCTACAGGGAACGGGAAAAACTGTTTTTT.

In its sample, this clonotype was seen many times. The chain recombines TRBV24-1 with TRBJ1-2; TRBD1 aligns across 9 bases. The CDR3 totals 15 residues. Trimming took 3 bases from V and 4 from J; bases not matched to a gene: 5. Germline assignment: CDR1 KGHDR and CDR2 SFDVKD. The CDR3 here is CATSDLGQGVYGYTF. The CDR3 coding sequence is TGTGCCACCAGTGATCTGGGACAGGGCGTCTATGGCTACACCTTC.

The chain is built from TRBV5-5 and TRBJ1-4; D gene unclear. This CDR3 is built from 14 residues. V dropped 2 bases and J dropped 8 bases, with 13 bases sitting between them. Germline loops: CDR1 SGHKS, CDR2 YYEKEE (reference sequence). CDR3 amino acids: CASSFSQEGEKLFF. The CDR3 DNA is TGTGCCAGCAGCTTCAGTCAGGAAGGGGAAAAACTGTTTTTT.

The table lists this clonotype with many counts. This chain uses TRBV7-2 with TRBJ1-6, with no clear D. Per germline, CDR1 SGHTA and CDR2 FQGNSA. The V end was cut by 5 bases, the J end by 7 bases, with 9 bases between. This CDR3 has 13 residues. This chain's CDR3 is CASSPQPNSPLHF. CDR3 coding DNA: TGTGCCAGCAGCCCCCAGCCCAATTCACCCCTCCACTTT.

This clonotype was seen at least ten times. DNA for the CDR3: TGTGCCAGCAGCTTAGATCGCGGGGCCTACAATGAGCAGTTCTTC. Encoded protein: CASSLDRGAYNEQFF. The chain joins TRBV7-2 to TRBJ2-1, with D perhaps TRBD2 (6 bases). The CDR3 extends over 15 amino acids. Trimming pared 1 base from V and 2 bases from J, leaving 9 bases between. Looked up from germline, CDR1 is SGHTA and CDR2 is FQGNSA.

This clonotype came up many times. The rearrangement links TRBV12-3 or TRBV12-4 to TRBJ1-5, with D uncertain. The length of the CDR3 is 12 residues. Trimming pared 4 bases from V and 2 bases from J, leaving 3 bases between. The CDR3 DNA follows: TGTGCCAGCAGTTGGGGCAATCAGCCCCAGCATTTT. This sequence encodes CASSWGNQPQHF.

CDR3 amino acids: CASSLVGRGDYGYTF. The CDR3, as DNA: TGTGCCAGCAGCTTAGTTGGTAGGGGAGACTATGGCTACACCTTC. The rearrangement joins TRBV7-2 to TRBJ1-2; the D gene is possibly TRBD1 (5 bases). Germline assignment: CDR1 SGHTA and CDR2 FQGNSA. V lost 1 base and J 3 bases, leaving 12 bases between the germline ends. The CDR3 runs 15 residues.

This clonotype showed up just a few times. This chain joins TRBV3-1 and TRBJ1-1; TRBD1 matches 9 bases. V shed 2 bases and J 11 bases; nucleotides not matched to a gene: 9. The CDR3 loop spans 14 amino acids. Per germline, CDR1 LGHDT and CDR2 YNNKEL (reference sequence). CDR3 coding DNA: TGTGCCAGCAGCCAATTGGAGTCGGACAGGGGTGCTTTCTTT. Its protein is CASSQLESDRGAFF.

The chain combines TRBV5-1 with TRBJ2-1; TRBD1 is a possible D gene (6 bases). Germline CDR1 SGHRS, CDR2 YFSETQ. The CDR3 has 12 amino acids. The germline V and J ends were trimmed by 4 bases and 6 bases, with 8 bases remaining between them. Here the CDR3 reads CASSIGGNEQFF. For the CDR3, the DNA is TGCGCCAGCAGCATAGGGGGCAATGAGCAGTTCTTC.

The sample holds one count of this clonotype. The CDR3: CASNPSGGPYNEQFF. The DNA for the CDR3 is TGTGCCAGCAACCCTAGCGGGGGGCCCTACAATGAGCAGTTCTTC. This rearrangement joins TRBV12-3 or TRBV12-4 to TRBJ2-1, with 11 bases identical to TRBD2. This CDR3 is 15 amino acids long. V shed 7 bases, J shed 2 bases, and the junction held 4 bases outside the gene matches.

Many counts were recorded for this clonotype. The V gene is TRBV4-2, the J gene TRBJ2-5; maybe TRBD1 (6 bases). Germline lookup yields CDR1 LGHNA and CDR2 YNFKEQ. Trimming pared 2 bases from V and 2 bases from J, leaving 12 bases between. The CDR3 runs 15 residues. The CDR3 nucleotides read TGTGCCAGCAGCCAAAAACAGGGTGGGCAAGAGACCCAGTACTTC. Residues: CASSQKQGGQETQYF.

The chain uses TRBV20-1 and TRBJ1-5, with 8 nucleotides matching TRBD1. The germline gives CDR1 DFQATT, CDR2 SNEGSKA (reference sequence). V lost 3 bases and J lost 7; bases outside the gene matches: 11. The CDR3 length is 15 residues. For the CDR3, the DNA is TGCAGTGCTAGTTGGCAGGGGGCTATAGGGCAGCCCCAGCATTTT. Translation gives CSASWQGAIGQPQHF.

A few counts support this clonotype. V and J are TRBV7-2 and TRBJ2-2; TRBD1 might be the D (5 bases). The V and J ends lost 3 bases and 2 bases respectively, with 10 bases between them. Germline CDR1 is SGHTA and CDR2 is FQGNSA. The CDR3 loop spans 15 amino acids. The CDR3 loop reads CASSFRTPNTGELFF. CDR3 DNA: TGTGCCAGCAGCTTCCGGACACCCAACACCGGGGAGCTGTTTTTT.

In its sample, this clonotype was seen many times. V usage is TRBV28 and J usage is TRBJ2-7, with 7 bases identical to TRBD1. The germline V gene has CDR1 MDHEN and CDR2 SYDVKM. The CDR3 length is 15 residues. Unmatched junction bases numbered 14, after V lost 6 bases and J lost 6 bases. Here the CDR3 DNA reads TGTGCCAGCAGCATTGGGACAGTCGGGTCGGGCGAGCAGTACTTC. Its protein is CASSIGTVGSGEQYF.

The CDR3 nucleotides are TGTGCCAGCAGTACGACGACAGGGAGTGGAAACACCATATATTTT. Its translation is CASSTTTGSGNTIYF. The chain uses TRBV6-6 and TRBJ1-3, with 7 bases identical to TRBD1. The germline gives CDR1 MNHNY, CDR2 SVGAGI (reference sequence). The length of the CDR3 is 15 residues. Trimming at V came to 5 bases and at J to 3 bases, leaving 7 bases not matched to a gene.

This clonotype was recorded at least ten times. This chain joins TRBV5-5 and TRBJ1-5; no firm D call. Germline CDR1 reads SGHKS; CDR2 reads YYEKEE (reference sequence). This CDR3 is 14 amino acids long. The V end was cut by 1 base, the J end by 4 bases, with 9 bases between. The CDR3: CASSLLAGNQPQHF. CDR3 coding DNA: TGTGCCAGCAGCTTGCTCGCGGGGAATCAGCCCCAGCATTTT.

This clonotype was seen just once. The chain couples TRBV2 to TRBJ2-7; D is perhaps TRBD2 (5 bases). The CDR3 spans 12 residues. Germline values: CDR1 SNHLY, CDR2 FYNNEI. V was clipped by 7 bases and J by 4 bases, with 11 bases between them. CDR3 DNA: TGTGCCAGCAAGGGAGCCGATTACGAGCAGTACTTC. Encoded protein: CASKGADYEQYF. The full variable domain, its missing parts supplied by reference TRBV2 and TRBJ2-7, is EPEVTQTPSHQVTQMGQEVILRCVPISNHLYFYWYRQILGQKVEFLVSFYNNEISEKSEIFDDQFSVERPDGSNFTLKIRSTKLEDSAMYFCASKGADYEQYFGPGTRLTVT.

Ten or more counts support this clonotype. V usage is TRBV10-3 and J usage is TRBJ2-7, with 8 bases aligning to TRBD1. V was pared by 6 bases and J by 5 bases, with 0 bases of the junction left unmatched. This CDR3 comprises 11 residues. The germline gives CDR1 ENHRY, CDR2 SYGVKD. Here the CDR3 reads CAIRDRDEQYF. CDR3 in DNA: TGTGCCATCAGGGACAGGGACGAGCAGTACTTC.

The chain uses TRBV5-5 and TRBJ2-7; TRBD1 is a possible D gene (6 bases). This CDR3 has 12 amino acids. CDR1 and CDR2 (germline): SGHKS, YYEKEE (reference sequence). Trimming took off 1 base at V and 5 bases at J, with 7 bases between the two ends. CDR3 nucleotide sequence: TGTGCCAGCAGCTTGTGGGGGCACGAGCAGTACTTC. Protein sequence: CASSLWGHEQYF. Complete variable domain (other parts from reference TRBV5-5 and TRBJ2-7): DAGVTQSPTHLIKTRGQQVTLRCSPISGHKSVSWYQQVLGQGPQFIFQYYEKEERGRGNFPDRFSARQFPNYSSELNVNALLLGDSALYLCASSLWGHEQYFGPGTRLTVT.

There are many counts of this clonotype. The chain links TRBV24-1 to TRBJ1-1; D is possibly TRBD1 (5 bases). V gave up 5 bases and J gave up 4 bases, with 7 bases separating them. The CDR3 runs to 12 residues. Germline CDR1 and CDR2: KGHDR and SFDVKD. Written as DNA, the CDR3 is TGTGCCACCAGTGGGGGGAGCACTGAAGCTTTCTTT. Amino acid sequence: CATSGGSTEAFF.

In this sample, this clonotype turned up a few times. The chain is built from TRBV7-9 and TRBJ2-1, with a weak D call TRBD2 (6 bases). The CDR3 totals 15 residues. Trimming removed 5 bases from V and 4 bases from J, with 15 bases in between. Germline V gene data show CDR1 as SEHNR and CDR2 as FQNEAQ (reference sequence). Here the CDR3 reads CASSPPGGKYNEQFF. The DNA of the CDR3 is TGTGCCAGCAGCCCCCCGGGCGGGAAGTACAATGAGCAGTTCTTC. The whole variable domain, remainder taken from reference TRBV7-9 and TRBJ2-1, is DTGVSQNPRHKITKRGQNVTFRCDPISEHNRLYWYRQTLGQGPEFLTYFQNEAQLEKSRLLSDRFSAERPKGSFSTLEIQRTEQGDSAMYLCASSPPGGKYNEQFFGPGTRLTVL.

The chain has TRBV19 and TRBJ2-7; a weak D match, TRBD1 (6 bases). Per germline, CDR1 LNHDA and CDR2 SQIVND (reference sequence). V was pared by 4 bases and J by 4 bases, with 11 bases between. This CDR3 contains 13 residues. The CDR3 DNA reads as TGTGCCAGTAGTAACCGGGACAAATACGAGCAGTACTTC. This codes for CASSNRDKYEQYF.

The CDR3 DNA reads as TGTGCCAGCAGCACCAACTACGAGCAGTACTTC. This codes for CASSTNYEQYF. The chain has TRBV7-2 and TRBJ2-7, with no clear D. The CDR3 spans 11 residues. CDR1 SGHTA and CDR2 FQGNSA come from the germline V gene. V was shortened by 5 bases and J by 3 bases, with 5 bases between the two germline ends.